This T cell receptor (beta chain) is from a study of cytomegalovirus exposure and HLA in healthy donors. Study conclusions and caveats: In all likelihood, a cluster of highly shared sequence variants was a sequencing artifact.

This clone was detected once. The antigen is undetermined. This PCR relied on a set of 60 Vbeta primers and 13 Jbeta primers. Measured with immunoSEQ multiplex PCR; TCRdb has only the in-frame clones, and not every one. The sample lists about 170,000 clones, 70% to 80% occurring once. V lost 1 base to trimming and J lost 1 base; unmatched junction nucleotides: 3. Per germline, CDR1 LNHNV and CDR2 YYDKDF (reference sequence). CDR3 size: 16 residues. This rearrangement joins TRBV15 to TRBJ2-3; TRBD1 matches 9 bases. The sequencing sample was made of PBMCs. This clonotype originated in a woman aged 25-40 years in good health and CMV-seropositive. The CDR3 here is CATSRGDREGTDTQYF. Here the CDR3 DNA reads TGTGCCACCAGCAGAGGGGACAGGGAGGGCACAGATACGCAGTATTTT.